The source of this T cell receptor beta chain is a study of regulatory T cells in long-lasting Graves disease. Details on this clonotype: Its antigen is not identified. A much larger clone lies one base from this, so it may be a read error.

Study results and caveats: New patients shared about a thousand public clonotypes, fewer than the roughly 3,000 shared by persistent patients. It was possible that the small sample size reduced accuracy.

Arm-PCR of CDR3 regions and iRepertoire HTBI primers were used to build TCR beta libraries. TCRdb itself ran the multiplex PCR reads through MiXCR, one entry per CDR3 protein. The top ten hold 8.5% to 10% of the sample, which has about 540,000 distinct CDR3 sequences, about 13% seen once. Time point specified: newly diagnosed GD, antithyroid drugs for less than 3 months. Extracted RNA from PBMCs served as the source of the TCR library. Diagnosis followed American Thyroid Association guidelines for Graves' disease. Separately, the same data were catalogued under a study of T cells in Graves' hyperthyroidism and ophthalmopathy. From that report: Diagnosing involved the use of clinical symptoms, serum thyroxine and TRAb, thyroid ultrasound and orbital computed tomography.

The TCR was taken from a young man with Graves disease. The sequenced sample was peripheral blood mononuclear cells (PBMCs), obtained at new diagnosis, from a patient treated with antithyroid drugs.

CDR3 sequence (DNA): TGCAGTGCTGGCAGTGATGGCTACACCTTC. Residues: CSAGSDGYTF. The gene calls are TRBV20-1 and TRBJ1-2, with no clear D. Germline assignment: CDR1 DFQATT and CDR2 SNEGSKA (reference sequence). Trimming took off 5 bases at V and 6 bases at J, with 7 bases between the two ends. The CDR3 extends over 10 amino acids.